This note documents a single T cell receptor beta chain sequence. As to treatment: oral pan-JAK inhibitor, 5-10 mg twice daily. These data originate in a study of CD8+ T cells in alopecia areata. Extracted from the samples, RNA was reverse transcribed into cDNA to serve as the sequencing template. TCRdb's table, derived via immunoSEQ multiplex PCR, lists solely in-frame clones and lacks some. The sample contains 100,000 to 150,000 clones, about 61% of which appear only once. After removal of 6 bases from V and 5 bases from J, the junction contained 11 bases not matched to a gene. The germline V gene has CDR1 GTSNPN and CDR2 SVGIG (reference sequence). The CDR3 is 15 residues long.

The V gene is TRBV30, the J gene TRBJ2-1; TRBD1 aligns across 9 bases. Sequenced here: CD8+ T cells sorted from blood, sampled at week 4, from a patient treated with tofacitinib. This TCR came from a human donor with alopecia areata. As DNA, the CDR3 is TGTGCCTGTACCTCCGGGACAGGGAGTGACAATGAGCAGTTCTTC. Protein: CACTSGTGSDNEQFF.